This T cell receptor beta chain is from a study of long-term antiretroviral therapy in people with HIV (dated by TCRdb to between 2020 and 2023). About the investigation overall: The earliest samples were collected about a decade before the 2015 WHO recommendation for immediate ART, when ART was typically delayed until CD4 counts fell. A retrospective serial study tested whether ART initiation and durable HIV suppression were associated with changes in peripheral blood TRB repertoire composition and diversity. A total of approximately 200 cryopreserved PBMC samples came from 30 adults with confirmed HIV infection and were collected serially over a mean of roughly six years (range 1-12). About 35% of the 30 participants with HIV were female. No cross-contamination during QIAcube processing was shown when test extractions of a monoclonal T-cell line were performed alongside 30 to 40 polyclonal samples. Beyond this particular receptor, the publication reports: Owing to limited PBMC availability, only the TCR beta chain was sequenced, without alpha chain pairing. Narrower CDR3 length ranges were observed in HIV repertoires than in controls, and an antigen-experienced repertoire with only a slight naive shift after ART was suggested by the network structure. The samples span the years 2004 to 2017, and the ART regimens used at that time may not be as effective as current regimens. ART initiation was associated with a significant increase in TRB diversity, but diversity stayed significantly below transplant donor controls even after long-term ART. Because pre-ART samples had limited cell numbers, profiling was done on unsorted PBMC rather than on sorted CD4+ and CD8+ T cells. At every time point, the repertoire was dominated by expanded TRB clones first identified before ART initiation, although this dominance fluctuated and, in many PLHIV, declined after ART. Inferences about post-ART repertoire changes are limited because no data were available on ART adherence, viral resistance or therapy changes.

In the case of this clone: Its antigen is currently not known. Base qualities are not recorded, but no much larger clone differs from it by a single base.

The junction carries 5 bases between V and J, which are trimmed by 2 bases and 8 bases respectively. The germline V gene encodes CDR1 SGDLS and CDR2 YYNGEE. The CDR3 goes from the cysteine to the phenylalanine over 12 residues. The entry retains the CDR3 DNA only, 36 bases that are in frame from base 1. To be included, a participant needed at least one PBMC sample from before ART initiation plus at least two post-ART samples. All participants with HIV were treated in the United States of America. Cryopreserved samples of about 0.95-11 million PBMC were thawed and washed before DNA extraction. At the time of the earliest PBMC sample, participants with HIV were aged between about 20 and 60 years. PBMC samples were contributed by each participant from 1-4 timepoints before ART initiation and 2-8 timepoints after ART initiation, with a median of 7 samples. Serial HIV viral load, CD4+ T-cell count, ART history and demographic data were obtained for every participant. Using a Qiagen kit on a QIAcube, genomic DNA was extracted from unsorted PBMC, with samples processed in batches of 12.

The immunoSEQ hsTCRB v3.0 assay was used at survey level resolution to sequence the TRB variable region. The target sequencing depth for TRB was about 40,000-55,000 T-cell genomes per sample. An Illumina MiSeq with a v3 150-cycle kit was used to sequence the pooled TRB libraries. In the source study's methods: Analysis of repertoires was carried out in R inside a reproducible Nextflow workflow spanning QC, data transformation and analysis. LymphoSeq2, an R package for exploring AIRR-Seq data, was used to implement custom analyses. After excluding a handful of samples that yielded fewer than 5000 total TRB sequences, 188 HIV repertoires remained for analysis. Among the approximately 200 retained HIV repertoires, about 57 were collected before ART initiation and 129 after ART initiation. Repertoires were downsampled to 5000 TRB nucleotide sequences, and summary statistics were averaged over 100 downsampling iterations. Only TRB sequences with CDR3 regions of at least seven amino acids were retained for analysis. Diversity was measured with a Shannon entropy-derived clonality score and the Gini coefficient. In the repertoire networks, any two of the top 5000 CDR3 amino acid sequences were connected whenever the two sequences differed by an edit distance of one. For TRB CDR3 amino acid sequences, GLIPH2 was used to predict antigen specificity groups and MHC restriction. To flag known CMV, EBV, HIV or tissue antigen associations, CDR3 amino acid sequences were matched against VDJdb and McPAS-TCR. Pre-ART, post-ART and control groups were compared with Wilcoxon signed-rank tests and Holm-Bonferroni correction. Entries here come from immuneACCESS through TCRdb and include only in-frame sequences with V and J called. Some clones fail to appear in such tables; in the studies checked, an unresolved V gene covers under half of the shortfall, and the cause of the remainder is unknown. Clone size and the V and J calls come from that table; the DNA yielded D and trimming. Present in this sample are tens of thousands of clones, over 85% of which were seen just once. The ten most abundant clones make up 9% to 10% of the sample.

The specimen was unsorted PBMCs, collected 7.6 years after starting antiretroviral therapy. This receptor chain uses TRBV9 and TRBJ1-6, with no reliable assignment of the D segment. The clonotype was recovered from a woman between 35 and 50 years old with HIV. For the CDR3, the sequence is CASSVRDSPLHF. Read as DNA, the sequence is TGTGCCAGCAGCGTTAGAGATTCACCCCTCCACTTT.